This entry lists 10 T cell receptor beta chains sequenced from one sample in a study of patients and donors after allogeneic stem cell transplantation. One entry per CDR3 protein, called by TCRdb with MiXCR from the RT-PCR reads. The repertoire holds approximately 140,000 distinct CDR3 sequences, with about 40% as singletons. Material: blood, either unsorted or a sorted T cell fraction (not recorded which). The origin of the receptors is a human donor who was either an allogeneic HSCT recipient or a stem cell or donor lymphocyte infusion donor (not recorded which). It is not recorded whose cells these are; they may come from a transplant donor.

The rearrangement joins TRBV5-1 to TRBJ1-4; D call uncertain. The CDR3 is 14 residues long. Germline assignment: CDR1 SGHRS and CDR2 YFSETQ. Trimming pared 0 bases from V and 2 bases from J, leaving 5 bases between. The CDR3 loop reads CASSLGFTNEKLFF. In nucleotides, the CDR3 is TGCGCCAGCAGCTTGGGTTTTACTAATGAAAAACTGTTTTTT.

This clonotype was seen more than once but under ten times. The gene calls are TRBV20-1 and TRBJ2-1; possibly TRBD1 for D (6 bases). V was shortened by 3 bases and J by 6 bases, with 12 bases between the two germline ends. The CDR3 extends over 13 amino acids. CDR1 DFQATT and CDR2 SNEGSKA come from the germline V gene (reference sequence). The DNA for the CDR3 is TGCAGTGCTAGTTCAGGGGCGGTCAATGAGCAGTTCTTC. The encoded protein is CSASSGAVNEQFF.

The genes are TRBV12-3 or TRBV12-4 and TRBJ1-5; 7 nucleotides align to TRBD1. This CDR3 has 20 residues. V lost 2 bases to trimming and J lost 1 base; unmatched junction nucleotides: 17. DNA of the CDR3: TGTGCCAGCAGTTTATCGAAGAGGGGGATTCGGGACAGAAGCAATCAGCCCCAGCATTTT. Its translation is CASSLSKRGIRDRSNQPQHF.

This clonotype has ten or more counts. The rearrangement links TRBV13 to TRBJ1-2, with TRBD1 matching 7 bases. V was clipped by 5 bases and J by 4 bases; unmatched bases: 10. Germline CDR1 is PRHDT and CDR2 is FYEKMQ (reference sequence). The CDR3 loop spans 15 amino acids. The CDR3 DNA is TGTGCCAGCAGCCAGGGGACAGAAATCTCCTATGGCTACACCTTC. It encodes CASSQGTEISYGYTF.

The rearrangement uses TRBV6-5 and TRBJ1-1; D is uncertain. Germline CDR1 and CDR2: MNHEY and SVGAGI. The ends were cut back, 7 bases at V and 1 base at J, with 10 bases in the middle. CDR3 length equals 13 residues. This chain's CDR3 is CASTLKGNTEAFF. CDR3 DNA: TGTGCCAGCACTCTAAAGGGGAACACTGAAGCTTTCTTT.

This clonotype was picked up a small number of times. The chain recombines TRBV25-1 with TRBJ1-4; D is possibly TRBD1 (5 bases). In germline, CDR1 is MGHDK, CDR2 SYGVNS. The CDR3 is 14 residues long. V lost 4 bases and J 8 bases, leaving 14 bases between the germline ends. The CDR3 loop is CASSAAGEGEKLFF. Here the CDR3 DNA reads TGTGCCAGCAGTGCGGCGGGTGAGGGGGAAAAACTGTTTTTT.

This clonotype was observed a handful of times. This sequence joins TRBV12-3 or TRBV12-4 and TRBJ1-4, with D uncertain. V lost 4 bases and J lost 12, with 12 bases in between. The CDR3 is made up of 12 amino acids. In nucleotides, the CDR3 is TGTGCCAGCAGTTCACTAAACGCAGAACTGTTTTTT. Encoded protein: CASSSLNAELFF.

The J gene is TRBJ1-2, the V gene TRBV20-1; D is unclear. Trimming stripped 0 bases from V and 4 bases from J, with 9 bases between. CDR1 is DFQATT, CDR2 SNEGSKA, per germline (reference sequence). This CDR3 region has 13 residues. CDR3 loop: CSARDAVGYGYTF. The CDR3 DNA is TGCAGTGCTAGAGATGCGGTGGGCTATGGCTACACCTTC.

This clonotype was observed a handful of times. The V and J genes are TRBV12-3 or TRBV12-4 and TRBJ1-5; TRBD1 matches 7 bases. Germline trimming cut 1 base from V and 3 bases from J; bases unmatched to any gene: 3. The CDR3 runs to 15 residues. This CDR3 is CASSLVQGPNQPQHF. In nucleotides, the CDR3 is TGTGCCAGCAGTTTAGTACAGGGGCCCAATCAGCCCCAGCATTTT.

This clonotype has a count of ten or more. The J gene is TRBJ1-3, the V gene TRBV20-1; D is perhaps TRBD1 (5 bases). The germline V and J ends were trimmed by 0 bases and 8 bases, with 17 bases remaining between them. CDR1 is DFQATT and CDR2 is SNEGSKA in the germline V gene (reference sequence). The CDR3 length is 15 residues. The CDR3 loop reads CSARDAGTVGDTIYF. Here the CDR3 DNA reads TGCAGTGCTAGAGATGCTGGGACCGTCGGGGACACCATATATTTT.